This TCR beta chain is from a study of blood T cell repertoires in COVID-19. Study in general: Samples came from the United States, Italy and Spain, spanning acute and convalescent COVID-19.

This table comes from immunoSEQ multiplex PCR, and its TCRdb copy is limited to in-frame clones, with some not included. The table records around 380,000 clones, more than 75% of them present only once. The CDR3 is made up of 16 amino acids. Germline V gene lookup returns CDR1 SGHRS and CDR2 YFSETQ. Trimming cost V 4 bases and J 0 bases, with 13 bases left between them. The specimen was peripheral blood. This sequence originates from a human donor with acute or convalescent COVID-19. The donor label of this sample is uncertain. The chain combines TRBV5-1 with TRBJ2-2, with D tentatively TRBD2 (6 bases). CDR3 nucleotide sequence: TGCGCCAGCAGCACCTTCGGGGGATCGAACACCGGGGAGCTGTTTTTT. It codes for CASSTFGGSNTGELFF.